Listed below are T cell receptor beta chains from one sample, sequenced in a study of PD-L1 blockade in urothelial cancer. Generated by immunoSEQ multiplex PCR, the TCRdb table keeps only in-frame clones and is missing some. This repertoire shows tens of thousands of clones, roughly 84% found once; its top ten account for approximately 15%. Sample: PBMCs, taken around atezolizumab (anti-PD-L1) treatment. The receptors originated from a man aged 55 to 70 with urothelial cancer. Each CDR3 is given with its conserved first and last residue. A D gene is named only where the DNA matches it firmly. Clone size is not always given. Where it is, it says once, few, many or a class for expanded clones.

size: -; D: -; V: TRBV7-9; J: TRBJ2-3; CDR3: CASSVRADTQYF; DNA: TGTGCCAGCAGCGTTAGAGCAGATACGCAGTATTTT
size: -; D: TRBD1; V: TRBV6-5; J: TRBJ2-7; CDR3: CASSYSRQGRTYEQYF; DNA: TGTGCCAGCAGTTACTCCCGACAGGGAAGGACCTACGAGCAGTACTTC
size: -; D: -; V: TRBV27; J: TRBJ2-2; CDR3: CASSLRPSRTTPTGELFF; DNA: TGTGCCAGCAGTTTACGGCCCTCGAGGACAACACCCACCGGGGAGCTGTTTTTT
size: once; D: TRBD1; V: TRBV27; J: TRBJ2-5; CDR3: CASSHRDRQETQYF; DNA: TGTGCCAGCAGCCACCGGGACAGGCAAGAGACCCAGTACTTC
size: once; D: -; V: TRBV27; J: TRBJ1-2; CDR3: CASSVSQGPFYGYTF; DNA: TGTGCCAGCAGCGTTTCCCAGGGCCCCTTTTATGGCTACACCTTC
size: few; D: TRBD1; V: TRBV27; J: TRBJ2-1; CDR3: CASSASLRTGGLNEQFF; DNA: TGTGCCAGCAGTGCCTCCCTCCGGACAGGGGGCCTCAATGAGCAGTTCTTC
size: -; D: -; V: TRBV19; J: TRBJ1-1; CDR3: CASSIRGDTEAFF; DNA: TGTGCCAGTAGTATCAGGGGTGACACTGAAGCTTTCTTT
size: -; D: TRBD1; V: TRBV7-9; J: TRBJ2-1; CDR3: CASSYGQVYNEQFF; DNA: TGTGCCAGCAGCTACGGACAGGTTTACAATGAGCAGTTCTTC
size: -; D: -; V: TRBV6-5; J: TRBJ2-3; CDR3: CASSYDAGTTDTQYF; DNA: TGTGCCAGCAGTTACGATGCGGGGACTACAGATACGCAGTATTTT
size: -; D: -; V: TRBV10-1; J: TRBJ2-1; CDR3: CASSESTINNEQFF; DNA: TGCGCCAGCAGTGAGTCGACTATTAACAATGAGCAGTTCTTC
size: -; D: TRBD2; V: TRBV7-3; J: TRBJ2-2; CDR3: CASSLYGGSRHGELFF; DNA: TGTGCCAGCAGCCTATACGGCGGGAGTAGGCACGGGGAGCTGTTTTTT
size: -; D: -; V: TRBV18; J: TRBJ1-5; CDR3: CASSPAQVNQPQHF; DNA: TGTGCCAGCTCGCCGGCACAGGTCAATCAGCCCCAGCATTTT
size: -; D: -; V: TRBV15; J: TRBJ2-7; CDR3: CATSRDQGIPSREQYF; DNA: TGTGCCACCAGCAGAGATCAGGGCATTCCCTCTAGGGAGCAGTACTTC
size: -; D: TRBD1; V: TRBV11-3; J: TRBJ2-7; CDR3: CASIGQGYEQYF; DNA: TGTGCCAGTATCGGACAGGGGTACGAGCAGTACTTC
size: -; D: -; V: TRBV5-4; J: TRBJ1-6; CDR3: CASSLGTYFDLYNSPLHF; DNA: TGTGCCAGCAGCCTTGGGACTTATTTCGACCTGTATAATTCACCCCTCCACTTT
size: once; D: -; V: TRBV28; J: TRBJ1-5; CDR3: CASSTRGGGSQPQHF; DNA: TGTGCCAGCAGTACTCGAGGGGGGGGAAGCCAGCCCCAGCATTTT
size: -; D: -; V: TRBV5-4; J: TRBJ1-3; CDR3: CASSLGQNSGNTIYF; DNA: TGTGCCAGCAGCTTGGGACAGAACTCTGGAAACACCATATATTTT
size: -; D: TRBD1; V: TRBV5-1; J: TRBJ1-1; CDR3: CASSLVQGMNTEAFF; DNA: TGCGCCAGCAGCTTGGTACAGGGGATGAACACTGAAGCTTTCTTT
size: once; D: TRBD1; V: TRBV10-3; J: TRBJ1-5; CDR3: CATLTGDGQPQHF; DNA: TGTGCCACCCTGACAGGGGACGGTCAGCCCCAGCATTTT
size: once; D: TRBD1; V: TRBV11-2; J: TRBJ2-3; CDR3: CASSFGQAVTDTQYF; DNA: TGTGCCAGCAGCTTCGGACAGGCCGTCACAGATACGCAGTATTTT
size: few; D: -; V: TRBV19; J: TRBJ1-5; CDR3: CASGQSSNQPQHF; DNA: TGTGCCAGTGGACAGTCTAGCAATCAGCCCCAGCATTTT
size: once; D: -; V: TRBV5-1; J: TRBJ1-5; CDR3: CASSTAGTGDEPQHF; DNA: TGCGCCAGCAGCACGGCAGGGACGGGAGACGAGCCCCAGCATTTT
size: once; D: -; V: TRBV2; J: TRBJ2-1; CDR3: CASSDRYGEQFF; DNA: TGTGCCAGCAGTGATCGGTACGGTGAGCAGTTCTTC
size: -; D: -; V: TRBV4-1; J: TRBJ1-4; CDR3: CASSQVLYITTNEKLFF; DNA: TGCGCCAGCAGCCAAGTTTTGTACATTACAACTAATGAAAAACTGTTTTTT
size: -; D: -; V: TRBV18; J: TRBJ2-7; CDR3: CASSPPQAYEQYF; DNA: TGTGCCAGCTCACCACCCCAGGCCTACGAGCAGTACTTC
size: -; D: -; V: TRBV7-6; J: TRBJ1-2; CDR3: CASSRGVASYYGYTF; DNA: TGTGCCAGCAGCCGAGGTGTGGCCTCCTACTATGGCTACACCTTC
size: -; D: -; V: TRBV5-8; J: TRBJ1-4; CDR3: CASSLVPGEKLFF; DNA: TGTGCCAGCAGCTTGGTACCGGGGGAAAAACTGTTTTTT
size: -; D: -; V: TRBV6-1; J: TRBJ2-7; CDR3: CASSRTELSYEQYF; DNA: TGTGCCAGCAGTAGGACAGAACTCTCCTACGAGCAGTACTTC
size: -; D: -; V: TRBV28; J: TRBJ2-3; CDR3: CASSSIQTQYF; DNA: TGTGCCAGCAGTTCGATCCAGACGCAGTATTTT
size: -; D: -; V: TRBV5-1; J: TRBJ2-7; CDR3: CASSLGGTYEQYF; DNA: TGCGCCAGCAGCTTGGGCGGGACCTACGAGCAGTACTTC
size: -; D: -; V: TRBV5-6; J: TRBJ2-2; CDR3: CASSLDLLVSAGELFF; DNA: TGTGCCAGCAGCTTGGACTTGCTAGTATCCGCCGGGGAGCTGTTTTTT
size: -; D: TRBD2; V: TRBV25-1; J: TRBJ2-5; CDR3: CASREGGSGRSETQYF; DNA: TGTGCCTCCCGTGAAGGGGGTAGCGGGAGGTCAGAGACCCAGTACTTC
size: once; D: -; V: TRBV15; J: TRBJ2-1; CDR3: CATSRPTGDPEPYNEQFF; DNA: TGTGCCACCAGCAGACCTACGGGGGACCCAGAGCCCTACAATGAGCAGTTCTTC
size: -; D: -; V: TRBV30; J: TRBJ1-1; CDR3: CAKGRVGTEAFF; DNA: TGTGCTAAGGGGAGGGTGGGCACTGAAGCTTTCTTT
size: -; D: TRBD1; V: TRBV5-1; J: TRBJ2-7; CDR3: CASSIDGTGDEQYF; DNA: TGCGCCAGCAGCATCGACGGGACAGGGGACGAGCAGTACTTC
size: -; D: -; V: TRBV6-5; J: TRBJ1-6; CDR3: CASSYSLTTESPLHF; DNA: TGTGCCAGCAGTTACTCCTTGACTACTGAATCACCCCTCCACTTT
size: few; D: -; V: TRBV10-3; J: TRBJ2-3; CDR3: CAIRGGTGTELGDTQYF; DNA: TGTGCCATCAGGGGAGGAACCGGGACAGAGCTAGGAGATACGCAGTATTTT
size: -; D: -; V: TRBV7-2; J: TRBJ2-5; CDR3: CASSSQGGGETQYF; DNA: TGTGCCAGCAGCTCACAGGGAGGGGGTGAGACCCAGTACTTC
size: -; D: TRBD1; V: TRBV30; J: TRBJ2-2; CDR3: CAWGRTGINTGELFF; DNA: TGTGCCTGGGGGAGGACAGGGATAAACACCGGGGAGCTGTTTTTT
size: few; D: -; V: TRBV4-3; J: TRBJ2-1; CDR3: CASSQELDGHNEQFF; DNA: TGCGCCAGCAGCCAAGAACTAGACGGACACAATGAGCAGTTCTTC
size: -; D: -; V: TRBV5-1; J: TRBJ1-5; CDR3: CASSLAGNQPQHF; DNA: TGCGCCAGCAGCTTGGCTGGCAATCAGCCCCAGCATTTT
size: -; D: -; V: TRBV15; J: TRBJ2-7; CDR3: CATSRGEQGYEQYF; DNA: TGTGCCACCAGCAGAGGGGAACAGGGCTACGAGCAGTACTTC
size: -; D: TRBD1; V: TRBV4-1; J: TRBJ1-1; CDR3: CASSQERGGQNTEAFF; DNA: TGCGCCAGCAGCCAAGAACGAGGGGGCCAGAACACTGAAGCTTTCTTT
size: -; D: -; V: TRBV7-2; J: TRBJ2-5; CDR3: CASSVTGSQGETQYF; DNA: TGTGCCAGCAGCGTAACAGGGTCTCAGGGGGAGACCCAGTACTTC
size: -; D: -; V: TRBV9; J: TRBJ1-5; CDR3: CASSVTGSNQPQHF; DNA: TGTGCCAGCAGCGTTACAGGGAGCAATCAGCCCCAGCATTTT
size: -; D: -; V: TRBV11-2; J: TRBJ2-3; CDR3: CASSLSDTQYF; DNA: TGTGCCAGCAGCCTATCAGATACGCAGTATTTT
size: -; D: -; V: TRBV27; J: TRBJ1-2; CDR3: CASSFKSGSGDGYTF; DNA: TGTGCCAGCAGTTTCAAATCAGGGTCTGGGGATGGCTACACCTTC
size: -; D: -; V: TRBV5-1; J: TRBJ2-3; CDR3: CASSLSGGGGTDTQYF; DNA: TGCGCCAGCAGCTTGAGCGGAGGTGGGGGCACAGATACGCAGTATTTT
size: -; D: TRBD1; V: TRBV6-5; J: TRBJ1-5; CDR3: CVVGTGGGSNQPQHF; DNA: TGTGTCGTTGGGACAGGGGGCGGAAGCAATCAGCCCCAGCATTTT
size: -; D: -; V: TRBV12-1; J: TRBJ1-5; CDR3: CASSLTDRESFQPQHF; DNA: TGTGCCAGCAGCTTGACCGACAGGGAAAGTTTTCAGCCCCAGCATTTT
size: -; D: TRBD1; V: TRBV11-3; J: TRBJ2-1; CDR3: CASSLRRGLAGTDNEQFF; DNA: TGTGCCAGCAGCTTACGCAGGGGGCTAGCCGGGACGGACAATGAGCAGTTCTTC
size: -; D: -; V: TRBV27; J: TRBJ2-3; CDR3: CASSQTPDSADYTDTQYF; DNA: TGTGCCAGCAGTCAAACACCCGACTCTGCCGACTACACAGATACGCAGTATTTT